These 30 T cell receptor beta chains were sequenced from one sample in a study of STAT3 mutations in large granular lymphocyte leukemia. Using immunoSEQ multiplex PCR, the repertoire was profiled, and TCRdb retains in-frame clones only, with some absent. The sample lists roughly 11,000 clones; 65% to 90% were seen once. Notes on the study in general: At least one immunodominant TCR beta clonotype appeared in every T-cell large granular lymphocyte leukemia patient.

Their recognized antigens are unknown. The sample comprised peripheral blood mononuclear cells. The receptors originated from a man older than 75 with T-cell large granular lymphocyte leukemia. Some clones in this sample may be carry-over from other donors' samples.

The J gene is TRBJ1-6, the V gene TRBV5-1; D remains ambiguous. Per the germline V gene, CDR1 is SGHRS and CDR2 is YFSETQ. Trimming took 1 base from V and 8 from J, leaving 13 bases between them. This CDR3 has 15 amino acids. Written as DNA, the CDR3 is TGCGCCAGCAGCTTGAAGCCCCGGGCGGATTCACCCCTCCACTTT. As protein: CASSLKPRADSPLHF.

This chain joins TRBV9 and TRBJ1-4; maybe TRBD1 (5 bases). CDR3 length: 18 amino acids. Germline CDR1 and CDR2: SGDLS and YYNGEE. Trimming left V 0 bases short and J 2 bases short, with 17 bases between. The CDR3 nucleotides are TGTGCCAGCAGCGTAGGCGGGGGAGTGATGAAGACTAATGAAAAACTGTTTTTT. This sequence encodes CASSVGGGVMKTNEKLFF.

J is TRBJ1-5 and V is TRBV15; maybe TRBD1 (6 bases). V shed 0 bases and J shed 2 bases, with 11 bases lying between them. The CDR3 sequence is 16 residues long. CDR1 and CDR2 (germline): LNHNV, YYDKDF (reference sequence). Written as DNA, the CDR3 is TGTGCCACCAGCAGAGATTGGTCAGGGGGCAATCAGCCCCAGCATTTT. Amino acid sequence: CATSRDWSGGNQPQHF.

Here the CDR3 DNA reads TGCGCCAGCAACCCACCCCGGCCTACACTGGACATAGGCCTATACTACGAGCAGTACTTC. Residues: CASNPPRPTLDIGLYYEQYF. V and J are TRBV23-1 and TRBJ2-7; possible D gene TRBD1, 5 bases. TRBV23-1 is marked as an open reading frame, function uncertain. V lost 7 bases and J 3 bases, leaving 34 bases between the germline ends. The CDR3 extends over 20 amino acids.

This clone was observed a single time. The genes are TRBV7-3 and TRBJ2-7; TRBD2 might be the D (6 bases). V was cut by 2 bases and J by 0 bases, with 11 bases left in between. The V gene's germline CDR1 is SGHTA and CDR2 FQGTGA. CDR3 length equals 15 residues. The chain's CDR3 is CASSLWAGSSYEQYF. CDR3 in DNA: TGTGCCAGCAGCTTATGGGCGGGAAGCTCCTACGAGCAGTACTTC.

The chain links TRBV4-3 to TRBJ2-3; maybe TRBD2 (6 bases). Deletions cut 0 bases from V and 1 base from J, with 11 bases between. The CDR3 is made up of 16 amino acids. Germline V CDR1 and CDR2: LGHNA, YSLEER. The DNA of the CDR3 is TGCGCCAGCAGCCAAGAGGGGAGACTAGGCACAGATACGCAGTATTTT. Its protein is CASSQEGRLGTDTQYF.

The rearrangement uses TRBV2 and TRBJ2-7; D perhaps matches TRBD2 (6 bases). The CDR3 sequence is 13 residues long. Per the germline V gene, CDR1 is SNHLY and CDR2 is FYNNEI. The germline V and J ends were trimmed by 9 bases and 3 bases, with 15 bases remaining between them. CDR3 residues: CASLATSYYEQYF. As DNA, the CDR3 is TGTGCCAGTCTGGCAACTAGCTACTACGAGCAGTACTTC.

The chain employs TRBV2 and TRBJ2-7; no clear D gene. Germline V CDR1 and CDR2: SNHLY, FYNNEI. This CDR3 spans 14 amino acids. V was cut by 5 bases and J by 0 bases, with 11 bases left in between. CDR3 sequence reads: CASSNDVYSYEQYF. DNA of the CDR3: TGTGCCAGCAGTAATGACGTTTACTCCTACGAGCAGTACTTC.

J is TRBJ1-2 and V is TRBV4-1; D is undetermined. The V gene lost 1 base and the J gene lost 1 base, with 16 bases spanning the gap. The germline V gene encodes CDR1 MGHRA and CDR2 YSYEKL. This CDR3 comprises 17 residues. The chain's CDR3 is CASSQVGSGGLNYGYTF. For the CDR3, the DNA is TGCGCCAGCAGCCAAGTTGGATCAGGAGGGCTTAACTATGGCTACACCTTC.

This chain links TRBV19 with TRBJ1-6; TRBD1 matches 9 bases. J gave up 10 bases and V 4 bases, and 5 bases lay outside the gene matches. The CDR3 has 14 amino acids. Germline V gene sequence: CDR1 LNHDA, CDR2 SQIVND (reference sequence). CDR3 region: CASSTTGGESPLHF. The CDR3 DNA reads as TGTGCCAGTAGTACGACAGGGGGTGAGTCACCCCTCCACTTT.

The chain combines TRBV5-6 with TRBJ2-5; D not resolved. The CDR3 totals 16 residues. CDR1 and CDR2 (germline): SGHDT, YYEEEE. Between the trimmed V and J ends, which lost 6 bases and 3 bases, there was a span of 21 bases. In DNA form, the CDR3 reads TGTGCCAGCACCCGCCCCCGAGGCCAGGCCGAAGAGACCCAGTACTTC. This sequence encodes CASTRPRGQAEETQYF.

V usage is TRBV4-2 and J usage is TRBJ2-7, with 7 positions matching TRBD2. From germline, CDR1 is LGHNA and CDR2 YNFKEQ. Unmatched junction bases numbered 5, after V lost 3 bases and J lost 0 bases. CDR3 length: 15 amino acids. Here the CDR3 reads CASSHPAGISYEQYF. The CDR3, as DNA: TGTGCCAGCAGCCATCCAGCGGGGATCTCCTACGAGCAGTACTTC.

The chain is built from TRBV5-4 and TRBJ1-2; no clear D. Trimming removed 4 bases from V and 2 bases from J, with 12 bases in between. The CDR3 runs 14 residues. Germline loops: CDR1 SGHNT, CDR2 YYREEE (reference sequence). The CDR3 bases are TGTGCCAGCAGCCCCCAGAGCGGAAACTATGGCTACACCTTC. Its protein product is CASSPQSGNYGYTF. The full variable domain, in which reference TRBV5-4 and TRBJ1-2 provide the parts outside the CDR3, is ETGVTQSPTHLIKTRGQQVTLRCSSQSGHNTVSWYQQALGQGPQFIFQYYREEENGRGNFPPRFSGLQFPNYSSELNVNALELDDSALYLCASSPQSGNYGYTFGSGTRLTVV.

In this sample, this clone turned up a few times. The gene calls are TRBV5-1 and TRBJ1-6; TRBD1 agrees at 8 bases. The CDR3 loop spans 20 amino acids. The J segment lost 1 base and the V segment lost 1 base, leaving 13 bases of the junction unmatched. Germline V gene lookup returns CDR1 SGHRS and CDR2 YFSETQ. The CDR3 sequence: CASSLTPLDRDDSYNSPLHF. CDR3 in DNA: TGCGCCAGCAGCTTGACCCCTCTGGACAGGGACGATTCCTATAATTCACCCCTCCACTTT. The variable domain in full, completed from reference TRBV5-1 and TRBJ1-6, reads KAGVTQTPRYLIKTRGQQVTLSCSPISGHRSVSWYQQTPGQGLQFLFEYFSETQRNKGNFPGRFSGRQFSNSRSEMNVSTLELGDSALYLCASSLTPLDRDDSYNSPLHFGNGTRLTVT.

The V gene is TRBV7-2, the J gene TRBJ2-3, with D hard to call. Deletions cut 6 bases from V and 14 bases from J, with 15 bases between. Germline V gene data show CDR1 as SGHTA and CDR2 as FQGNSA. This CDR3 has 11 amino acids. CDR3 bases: TGTGCCAGCAGAAGGATGGTTGGTTCGTATTTT. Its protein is CASRRMVGSYF.

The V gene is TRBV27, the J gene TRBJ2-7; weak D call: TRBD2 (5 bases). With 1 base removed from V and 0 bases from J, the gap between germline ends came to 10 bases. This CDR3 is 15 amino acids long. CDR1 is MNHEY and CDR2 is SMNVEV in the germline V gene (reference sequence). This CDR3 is CASSLYQRSSYEQYF. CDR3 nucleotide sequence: TGTGCCAGCAGTTTATATCAGCGGAGCTCCTACGAGCAGTACTTC.

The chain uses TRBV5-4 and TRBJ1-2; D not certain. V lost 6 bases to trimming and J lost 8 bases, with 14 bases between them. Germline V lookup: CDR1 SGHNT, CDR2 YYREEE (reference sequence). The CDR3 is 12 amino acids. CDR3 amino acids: CASTPQNGGYTF. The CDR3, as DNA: TGTGCCAGCACCCCCCAAAACGGAGGCTACACCTTC.

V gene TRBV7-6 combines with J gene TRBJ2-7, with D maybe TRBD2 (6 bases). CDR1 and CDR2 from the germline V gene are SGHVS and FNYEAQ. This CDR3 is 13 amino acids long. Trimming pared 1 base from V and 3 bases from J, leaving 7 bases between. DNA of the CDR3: TGTGCCAGCAGCTTAGGGGGGGTCTACGAGCAGTACTTC. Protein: CASSLGGVYEQYF.

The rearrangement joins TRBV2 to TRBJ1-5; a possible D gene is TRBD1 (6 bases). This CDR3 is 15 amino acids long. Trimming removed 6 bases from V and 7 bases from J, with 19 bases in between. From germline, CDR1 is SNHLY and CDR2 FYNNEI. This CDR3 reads CASSEGGIRAQPQHF. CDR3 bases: TGTGCCAGCAGCGAGGGGGGAATTAGAGCACAGCCCCAGCATTTT.

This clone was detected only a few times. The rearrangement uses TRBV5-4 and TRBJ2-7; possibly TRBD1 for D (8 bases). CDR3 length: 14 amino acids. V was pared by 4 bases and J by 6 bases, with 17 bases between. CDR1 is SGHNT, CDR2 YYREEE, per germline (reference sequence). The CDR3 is CASSGTGGASEQYF. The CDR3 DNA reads TGTGCCAGCAGCGGAACAGGGGGGGCGAGCGAGCAGTACTTC.

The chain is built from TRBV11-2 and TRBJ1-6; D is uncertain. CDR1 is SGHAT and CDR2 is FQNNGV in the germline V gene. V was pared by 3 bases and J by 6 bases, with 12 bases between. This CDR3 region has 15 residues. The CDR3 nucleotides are TGTGCCAGCAGCTTCGGGGAAATTGGTAATTCACCCCTCCACTTT. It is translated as CASSFGEIGNSPLHF. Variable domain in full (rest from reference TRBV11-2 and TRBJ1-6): EAGVAQSPRYKIIEKRQSVAFWCNPISGHATLYWYQQILGQGPKLLIQFQNNGVVDDSQLPKDRFSAERLKGVDSTLKIQPAKLEDSAVYLCASSFGEIGNSPLHFGNGTRLTVT.

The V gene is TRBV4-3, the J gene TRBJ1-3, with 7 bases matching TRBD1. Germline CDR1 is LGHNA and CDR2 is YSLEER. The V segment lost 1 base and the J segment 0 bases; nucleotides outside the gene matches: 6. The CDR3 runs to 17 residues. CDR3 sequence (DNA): TGCGCCAGCAGCCAAGCCACGGGACAGATCTCTGGAAACACCATATATTTT. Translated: CASSQATGQISGNTIYF.

This CDR3 reads CASSGGQGANQPQHF. The DNA of the CDR3 is TGTGCCAGCAGTGGGGGACAGGGGGCAAATCAGCCCCAGCATTTT. The rearrangement uses TRBV2 and TRBJ1-5; 12 positions match TRBD1. V shed 4 bases and J 4 bases; nucleotides not matched to a gene: 2. Germline V gene lookup returns CDR1 SNHLY and CDR2 FYNNEI. The CDR3 covers 15 residues.

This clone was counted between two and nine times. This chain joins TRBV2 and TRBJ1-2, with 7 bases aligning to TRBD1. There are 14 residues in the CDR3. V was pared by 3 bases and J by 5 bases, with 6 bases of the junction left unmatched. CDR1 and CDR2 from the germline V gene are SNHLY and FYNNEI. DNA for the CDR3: TGTGCCAGCAGTGAGACAGGGCTACAATATGGCTACACCTTC. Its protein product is CASSETGLQYGYTF.

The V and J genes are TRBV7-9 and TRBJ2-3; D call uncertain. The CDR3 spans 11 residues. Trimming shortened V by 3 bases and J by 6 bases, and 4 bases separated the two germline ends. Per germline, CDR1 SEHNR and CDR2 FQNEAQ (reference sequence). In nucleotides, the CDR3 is TGTGCCAGCAGCTTGATGGATACGCAGTATTTT. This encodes CASSLMDTQYF.

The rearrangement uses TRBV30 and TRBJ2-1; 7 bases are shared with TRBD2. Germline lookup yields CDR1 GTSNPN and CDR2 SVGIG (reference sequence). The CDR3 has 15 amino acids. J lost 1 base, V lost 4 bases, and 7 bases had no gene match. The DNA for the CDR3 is TGTGCCTGGAAGAGGGACTATTGGTCCTACAATGAGCAGTTCTTC. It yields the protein CAWKRDYWSYNEQFF. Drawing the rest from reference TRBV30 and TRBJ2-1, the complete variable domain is SQTIHQWPATLVQPVGSPLSLECTVEGTSNPNLYWYRQAAGRGLQLLFYSVGIGQISSEVPQNLSASRPQDRQFILSSKKLLLSDSGFYLCAWKRDYWSYNEQFFGPGTRLTVL.

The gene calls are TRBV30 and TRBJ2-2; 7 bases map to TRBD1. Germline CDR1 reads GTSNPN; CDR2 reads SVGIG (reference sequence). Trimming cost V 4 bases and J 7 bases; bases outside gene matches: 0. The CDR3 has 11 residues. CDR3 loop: CAWTGGGELFF. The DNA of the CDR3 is TGTGCCTGGACAGGGGGCGGGGAGCTGTTTTTT.

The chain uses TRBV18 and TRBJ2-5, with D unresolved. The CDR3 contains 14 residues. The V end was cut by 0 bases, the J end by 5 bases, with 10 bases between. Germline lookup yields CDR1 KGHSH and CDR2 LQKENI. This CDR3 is CASSPPSRPETQYF. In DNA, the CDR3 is TGTGCCAGCTCACCACCGTCCAGGCCGGAGACCCAGTACTTC.

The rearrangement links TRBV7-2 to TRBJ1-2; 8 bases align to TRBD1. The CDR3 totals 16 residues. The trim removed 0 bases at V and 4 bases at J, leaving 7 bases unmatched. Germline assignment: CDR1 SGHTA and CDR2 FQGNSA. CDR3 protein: CASSLANVGTGYGYTF. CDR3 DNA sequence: TGTGCCAGCAGCTTAGCGAATGTTGGGACAGGCTATGGCTACACCTTC.

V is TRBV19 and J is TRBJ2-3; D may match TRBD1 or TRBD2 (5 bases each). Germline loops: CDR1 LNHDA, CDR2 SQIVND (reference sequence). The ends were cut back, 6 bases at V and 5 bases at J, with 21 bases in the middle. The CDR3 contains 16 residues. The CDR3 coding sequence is TGTGCCAGTAGACCCCTCAGGGTCGGGGTGGTAGATACGCAGTATTTT. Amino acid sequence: CASRPLRVGVVDTQYF.